This T cell receptor (beta chain) was sequenced for a study of T cells in Graves' hyperthyroidism and ophthalmopathy. Only a few counts were recorded for this clonotype. It was 8.5 to 10 ml of fresh peripheral blood that supplied the PBMCs. TCR beta CDR3 sequences were amplified from RNA transcripts. First-round RT-PCR targeting the TCR CDR3 was performed with the HTBI primer set. MiXCR, run by TCRdb on the multiplex PCR reads, gives a single entry per CDR3 protein. The table records about 550,000 distinct CDR3 sequences, less than 25% of them present only once. Trimming took 7 bases from V and 5 from J; bases not matched to a gene: 9. The germline V gene encodes CDR1 SNHLY and CDR2 FYNNEI. This CDR3 is built from 15 residues.

The sequenced sample was blood. The TCR originated in a man in his late teens or twenties with Graves' hyperthyroidism. This chain connects TRBV2 to TRBJ2-5, with 11 bases that match TRBD1. CDR3 coding DNA: TGTGCCAGCACCGGGACAGGGGGTTATTGGGAGACCCAGTACTTC. Translation gives CASTGTGGYWETQYF.